Each of the 2 T cell receptor beta chains below was sequenced from the same sample in a study of blood T cell repertoires in COVID-19. Measured with immunoSEQ multiplex PCR; TCRdb has only the in-frame clones, and not every one. The sample yields 95,000 to 150,000 clones, roughly 91% seen once. The sequenced material came from peripheral blood. All receptors come from a human donor in a cohort sampled during active COVID-19.

The chain recombines TRBV21-1 with TRBJ1-5; the DNA was not compared with TRBD1, the D call given in the table. TRBV21-1 has pseudogene status. The CDR3 contains 15 residues. DNA for the CDR3: TGTGCCAGCAGATGGACACAAGGGCACAATCAGCCCCAGCATTTT. Translating gives CASRWTQGHNQPQHF.

The genes are TRBV3-1 (or the pseudogene TRBV3-2) and TRBJ2-7; 10 nucleotides line up with TRBD2. Germline V CDR1 and CDR2: LGHDT, YNNKEL (reference sequence). V shed 4 bases, J shed 2 bases, and the junction held 2 bases outside the gene matches. This CDR3 region has 14 residues. Written as DNA, the CDR3 is TGTGCCAGCAGCCCTAGCGGGAGAACCTACGAGCAGTACTTC. The encoded protein is CASSPSGRTYEQYF.